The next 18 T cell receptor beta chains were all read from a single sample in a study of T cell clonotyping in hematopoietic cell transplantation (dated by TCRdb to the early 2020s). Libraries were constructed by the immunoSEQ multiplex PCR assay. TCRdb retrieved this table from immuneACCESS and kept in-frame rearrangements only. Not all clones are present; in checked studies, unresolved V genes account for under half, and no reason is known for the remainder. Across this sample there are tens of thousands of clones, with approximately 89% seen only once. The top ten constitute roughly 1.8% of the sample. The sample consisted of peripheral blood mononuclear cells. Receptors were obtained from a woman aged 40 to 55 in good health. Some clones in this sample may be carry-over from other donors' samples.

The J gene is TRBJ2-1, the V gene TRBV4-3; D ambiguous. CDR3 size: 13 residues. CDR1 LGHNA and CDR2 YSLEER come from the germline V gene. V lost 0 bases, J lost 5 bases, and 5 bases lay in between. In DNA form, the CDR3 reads TGCGCCAGCAGCCAAGAGGTAAACAATGAGCAGTTCTTC. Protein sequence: CASSQEVNNEQFF.

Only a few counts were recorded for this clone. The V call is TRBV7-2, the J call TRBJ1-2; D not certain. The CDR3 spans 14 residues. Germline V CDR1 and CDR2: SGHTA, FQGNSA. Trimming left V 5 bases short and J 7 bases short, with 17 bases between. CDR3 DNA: TGTGCCAGCAGCCATGGCCCGGAGTCGGGTGGCTACACCTTC. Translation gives CASSHGPESGGYTF. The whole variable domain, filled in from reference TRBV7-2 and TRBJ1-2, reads GAGVSQSPSNKVTEKGKDVELRCDPISGHTALYWYRQSLGQGLEFLIYFQGNSAPDKSGLPSDRFSAERTGGSVSTLTIQRTQQEDSAVYLCASSHGPESGGYTFGSGTRLTVV.

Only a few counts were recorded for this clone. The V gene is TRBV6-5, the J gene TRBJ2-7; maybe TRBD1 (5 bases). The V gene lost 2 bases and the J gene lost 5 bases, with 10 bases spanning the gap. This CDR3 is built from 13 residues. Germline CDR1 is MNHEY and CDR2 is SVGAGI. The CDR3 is CASSYIRGNEQYF. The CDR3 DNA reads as TGTGCCAGCAGTTACATTAGGGGTAACGAGCAGTACTTC.

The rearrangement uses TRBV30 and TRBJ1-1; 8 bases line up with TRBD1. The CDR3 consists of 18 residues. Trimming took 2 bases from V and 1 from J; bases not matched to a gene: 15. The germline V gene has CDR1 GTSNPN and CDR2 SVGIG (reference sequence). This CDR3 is CAWSPNHDRTGRNTEAFF. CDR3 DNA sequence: TGTGCCTGGAGTCCCAACCACGATCGGACAGGGAGGAACACTGAAGCTTTCTTT.

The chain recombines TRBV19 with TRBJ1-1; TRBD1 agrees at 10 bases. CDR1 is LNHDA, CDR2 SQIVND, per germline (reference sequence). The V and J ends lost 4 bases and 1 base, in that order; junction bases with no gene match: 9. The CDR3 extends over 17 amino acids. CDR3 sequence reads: CASSRRDRGVRNTEAFF. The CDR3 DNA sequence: TGTGCCAGTAGTAGGCGGGACAGGGGCGTGCGGAACACTGAAGCTTTCTTT.

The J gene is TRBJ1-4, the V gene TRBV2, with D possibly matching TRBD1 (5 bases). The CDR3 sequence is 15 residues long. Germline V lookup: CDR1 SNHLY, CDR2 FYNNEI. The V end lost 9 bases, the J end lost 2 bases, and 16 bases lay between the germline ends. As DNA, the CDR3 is TGTGCCAGTGGCGGAGGGGTCCCCACTAATGAAAAACTGTTTTTT. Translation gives CASGGGVPTNEKLFF.

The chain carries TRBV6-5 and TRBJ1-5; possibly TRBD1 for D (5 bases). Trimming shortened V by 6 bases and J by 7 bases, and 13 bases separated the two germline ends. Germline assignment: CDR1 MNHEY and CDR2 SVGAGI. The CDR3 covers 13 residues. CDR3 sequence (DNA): TGTGCCAGCAGCAATCGGGGGTTACAGCCCCAGCATTTT. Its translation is CASSNRGLQPQHF.

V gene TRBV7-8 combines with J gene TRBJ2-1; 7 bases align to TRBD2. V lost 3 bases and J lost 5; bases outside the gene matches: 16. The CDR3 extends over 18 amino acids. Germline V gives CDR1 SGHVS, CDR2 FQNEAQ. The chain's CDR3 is CASSLFRGGLAADNEQFF. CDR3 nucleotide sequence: TGTGCCAGCAGCTTGTTCCGAGGTGGCCTAGCGGCCGACAATGAGCAGTTCTTC. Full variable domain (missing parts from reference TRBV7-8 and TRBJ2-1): GAGVSQSPRYKVAKRGQDVALRCDPISGHVSLFWYQQALGQGPEFLTYFQNEAQLDKSGLPSDRFFAERPEGSVSTLKIQRTQQEDSAVYLCASSLFRGGLAADNEQFFGPGTRLTVL.

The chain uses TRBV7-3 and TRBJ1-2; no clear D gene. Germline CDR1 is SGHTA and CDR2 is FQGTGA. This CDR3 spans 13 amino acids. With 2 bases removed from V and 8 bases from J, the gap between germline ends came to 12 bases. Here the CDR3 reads CASSLGRAWGYTF. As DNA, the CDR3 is TGTGCCAGCAGCTTAGGGAGGGCATGGGGCTACACCTTC.

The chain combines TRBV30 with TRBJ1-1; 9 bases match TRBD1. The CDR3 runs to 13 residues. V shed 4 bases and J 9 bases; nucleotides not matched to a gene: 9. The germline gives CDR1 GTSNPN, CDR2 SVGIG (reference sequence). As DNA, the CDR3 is TGTGCCTGGACTACAGGGGGCCCACTCAAAGCTTTCTTT. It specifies CAWTTGGPLKAFF.

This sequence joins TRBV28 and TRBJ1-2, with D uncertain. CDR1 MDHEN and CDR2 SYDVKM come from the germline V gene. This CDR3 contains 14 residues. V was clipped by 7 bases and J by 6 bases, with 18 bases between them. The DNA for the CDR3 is TGTGCCAGCATTCCGGCCGGGAGGAGCGATGGCTACACCTTC. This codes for CASIPAGRSDGYTF.

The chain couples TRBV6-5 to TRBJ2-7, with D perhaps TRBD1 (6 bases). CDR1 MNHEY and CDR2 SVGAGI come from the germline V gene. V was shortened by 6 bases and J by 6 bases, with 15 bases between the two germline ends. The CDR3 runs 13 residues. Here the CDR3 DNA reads TGTGCCAGCAGATCCTTACAGGGCTCCGAGCAGTACTTC. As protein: CASRSLQGSEQYF.

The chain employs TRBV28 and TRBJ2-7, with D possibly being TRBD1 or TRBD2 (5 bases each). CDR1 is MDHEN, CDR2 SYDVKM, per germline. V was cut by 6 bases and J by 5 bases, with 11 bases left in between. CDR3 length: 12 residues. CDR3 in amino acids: CASRSRDHEQYF. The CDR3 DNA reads TGTGCCAGCAGGTCGAGGGACCACGAGCAGTACTTC.

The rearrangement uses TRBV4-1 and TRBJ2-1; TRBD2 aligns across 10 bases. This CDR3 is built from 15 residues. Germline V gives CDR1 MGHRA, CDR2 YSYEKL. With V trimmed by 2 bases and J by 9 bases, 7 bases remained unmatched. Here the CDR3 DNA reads TGCGCCAGCAGCCAACCGCAGCGGGAGGGATCTGAGCAGTTCTTC. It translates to CASSQPQREGSEQFF.

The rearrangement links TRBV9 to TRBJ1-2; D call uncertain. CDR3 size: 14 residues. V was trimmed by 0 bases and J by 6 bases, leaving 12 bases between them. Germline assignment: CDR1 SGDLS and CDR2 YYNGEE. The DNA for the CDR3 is TGTGCCAGCAGCGTAGAAGGGTTTAGTAATGGCTACACCTTC. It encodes CASSVEGFSNGYTF.

CDR3 in amino acids: CASSLADTQYF. The CDR3 DNA reads TGTGCCAGCAGTCTTGCAGATACGCAGTATTTT. V is TRBV2 and J is TRBJ2-3; D not resolved. V was trimmed by 5 bases and J by 4 bases, leaving 4 bases between them. There are 11 residues in the CDR3. Germline V gene lookup returns CDR1 SNHLY and CDR2 FYNNEI.

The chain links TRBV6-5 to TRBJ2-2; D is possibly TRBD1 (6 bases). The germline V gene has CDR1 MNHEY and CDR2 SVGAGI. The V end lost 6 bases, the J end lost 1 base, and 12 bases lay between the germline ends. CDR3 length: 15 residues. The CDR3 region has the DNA TGTGCCAGCAGCCCTCAGGGGTTGAACACCGGGGAGCTGTTTTTT. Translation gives CASSPQGLNTGELFF.

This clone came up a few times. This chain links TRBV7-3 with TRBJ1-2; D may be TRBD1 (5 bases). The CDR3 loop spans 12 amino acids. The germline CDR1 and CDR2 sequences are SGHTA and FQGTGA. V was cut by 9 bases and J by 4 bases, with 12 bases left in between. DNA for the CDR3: TGTGCCAGTTACGGGACGCCCTATGGCTACACCTTC. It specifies CASYGTPYGYTF.